These 27 T cell receptor beta chains were all obtained from the same sample, sequenced in a study of T-cell reconstitution after alpha-beta-depleted transplantation in children. The TCRbeta library was prepared with unique molecular identifiers. MiXCR, run by TCRdb on the PCR reads, gives a single entry per CDR3 protein. The sample shows some 450,000 distinct CDR3 sequences, roughly 43% of them seen only once. Sequencing used PBMCs, obtained before TCRalphabeta/CD19-depleted stem cell transplant. The source is a girl aged 2-15 years with aplastic anemia, due to receive a stem cell transplant.

This clonotype was recorded at least ten times. This chain connects TRBV12-3 or TRBV12-4 to TRBJ2-2; possibly TRBD1 or TRBD2 for D (7 bases each). V was shortened by 7 bases and J by 8 bases, with 14 bases between the two germline ends. The CDR3 is 13 amino acids. The CDR3 reads CASTRGGAGELFF. The CDR3 nucleotides are TGTGCCAGCACCAGGGGGGGAGCTGGGGAGCTGTTTTTT.

This clonotype was observed many times. The chain carries TRBV7-9 and TRBJ2-6; D is ambiguous. The CDR3 has 13 residues. Trimming stripped 2 bases from V and 3 bases from J, with 2 bases between. The germline gives CDR1 SEHNR, CDR2 FQNEAQ (reference sequence). CDR3 sequence reads: CASSLLGANVLTF. CDR3 sequence (DNA): TGTGCCAGCAGCTTACTTGGGGCCAACGTCCTGACTTTC.

This clonotype was found a few times. The chain uses TRBV4-2 and TRBJ1-6; TRBD1 might be the D (5 bases). Germline V gene sequence: CDR1 LGHNA, CDR2 YNFKEQ. The CDR3 consists of 17 residues. Trimming took off 0 bases at V and 7 bases at J, with 16 bases between the two ends. This CDR3 is CASSQDMEDTLNSPLHF. The CDR3 DNA is TGTGCCAGCAGCCAAGATATGGAGGACACTCTGAATTCACCCCTCCACTTT.

The chain joins TRBV20-1 to TRBJ2-3, with 10 bases matching TRBD2. CDR1 and CDR2 (germline): DFQATT, SNEGSKA (reference sequence). V was clipped by 4 bases and J by 4 bases; unmatched bases: 5. This CDR3 comprises 14 residues. The CDR3 is CSATLAGAADTQYF. For the CDR3, the DNA is TGCAGTGCTACCCTAGCGGGAGCCGCAGATACGCAGTATTTT.

The V call is TRBV6-1, the J call TRBJ2-3; 9 bases align to TRBD2. The ends lost 5 bases at V and 3 bases at J; junction bases unmatched: 6. CDR1 and CDR2 from the germline V gene are MNHNS and SASEGT. The CDR3 totals 15 residues. The CDR3 spells CASSLGTSRTDTQYF. CDR3 nucleotide sequence: TGTGCCAGCAGTCTCGGGACTAGCAGAACAGATACGCAGTATTTT.

This chain links TRBV5-1 with TRBJ1-5, with D unresolved. V shed 0 bases and J shed 0 bases, with 13 bases lying between them. The CDR3 has 17 amino acids. Per the germline V gene, CDR1 is SGHRS and CDR2 is YFSETQ. The CDR3 region is CASSLAGLKDSNQPQHF. The CDR3 region has the DNA TGCGCCAGCAGCTTGGCCGGGCTGAAAGATAGCAATCAGCCCCAGCATTTT.

This clonotype was picked up a small number of times. The chain carries TRBV7-9 and TRBJ1-1; no definite D call. V lost 5 bases and J 4 bases, leaving 17 bases between the germline ends. Germline-derived CDR1 and CDR2 are SEHNR and FQNEAQ (reference sequence). The CDR3 runs 15 residues. This chain's CDR3 is CASSNSVAGATEAFF. The CDR3 nucleotides are TGTGCCAGCAGCAACTCTGTCGCGGGTGCCACTGAAGCTTTCTTT.

This clonotype was recorded a few times. This chain links TRBV9 with TRBJ2-7; 9 positions agree with TRBD2. Unmatched junction bases numbered 6, after V lost 0 bases and J lost 2 bases. Germline values: CDR1 SGDLS, CDR2 YYNGEE. The CDR3 totals 16 residues. CDR3 amino acids: CASSVERSSGTYEQYF. The CDR3 bases are TGTGCCAGCAGCGTAGAGAGGTCTAGCGGGACCTACGAGCAGTACTTC.

This clonotype showed up many times. The V gene is TRBV7-2, the J gene TRBJ2-1, with D possibly matching TRBD2 (6 bases). Trimming removed 5 bases at V and 1 base at J, with 12 bases between. In germline, CDR1 is SGHTA, CDR2 FQGNSA. The CDR3 extends over 15 amino acids. The CDR3 DNA reads TGTGCCAGCAGCCACACAGGAGGGTCCTACAATGAGCAGTTCTTC. This translates into CASSHTGGSYNEQFF.

The chain links TRBV3-1 to TRBJ2-7; D call uncertain. Per germline, CDR1 LGHDT and CDR2 YNNKEL (reference sequence). The CDR3 loop spans 13 amino acids. V shed 1 base and J shed 5 bases, with 9 bases lying between them. In nucleotides, the CDR3 is TGTGCCAGCAGCCAAGGGGTGCAGAACGAGCAGTACTTC. Its translation is CASSQGVQNEQYF.

This chain connects TRBV4-1 to TRBJ2-7, with TRBD2 as a possible D gene (5 bases). Germline V lookup: CDR1 MGHRA, CDR2 YSYEKL. The CDR3 is 15 amino acids. With 1 base removed from V and 4 bases from J, the gap between germline ends came to 14 bases. The chain's CDR3 is CASSQVWVGGYEQYF. CDR3 DNA sequence: TGCGCCAGCAGCCAAGTCTGGGTAGGCGGGTACGAGCAGTACTTC.

This clonotype was counted many times. V gene TRBV7-7 combines with J gene TRBJ2-2; a weak D match, TRBD1 (5 bases). The CDR3 is 14 amino acids. Germline V gives CDR1 SSHAT, CDR2 FNYEAQ (reference sequence). The V gene lost 6 bases and the J gene lost 1 base, with 9 bases spanning the gap. DNA for the CDR3: TGTGCCAGCAGTTTAACAGGGAACACCGGGGAGCTGTTTTTT. Protein: CASSLTGNTGELFF.

This clonotype has just a few counts. The rearrangement links TRBV4-1 to TRBJ2-7; 7 bases are a match to TRBD1. The trim removed 7 bases at V and 0 bases at J, leaving 12 bases unmatched. This CDR3 contains 16 residues. Per the germline V gene, CDR1 is MGHRA and CDR2 is YSYEKL. CDR3 nucleotide sequence: TGCGCCAGCACACCCGGGACAGTCCCGCTCTCCTACGAGCAGTACTTC. Amino acids: CASTPGTVPLSYEQYF.

The chain employs TRBV25-1 and TRBJ2-7; a possible D gene is TRBD1 (5 bases). This CDR3 spans 16 amino acids. Trimming took 1 base from V and 3 from J, leaving 16 bases between them. CDR1 MGHDK and CDR2 SYGVNS come from the germline V gene. The CDR3, as DNA: TGTGCCAGCAGTGAATTGTCGGCCGCAGGGCGCTACGAGCAGTACTTC. Translating it yields CASSELSAAGRYEQYF.

This clonotype turned up a few times. The chain uses TRBV29-1 and TRBJ2-5; D is ambiguous. V lost 2 bases and J lost 5, with 9 bases in between. The V gene's germline CDR1 is SQVTM and CDR2 ANQGSEA. This CDR3 region has 12 residues. The CDR3 DNA sequence: TGCAGCGTTGAAACGGATCTGGAGACCCAGTACTTC. It encodes CSVETDLETQYF. Full variable domain (remainder filled in from reference TRBV29-1 and TRBJ2-5): SAVISQKPSRDICQRGTSLTIQCQVDSQVTMMFWYRQQPGQSLTLIATANQGSEATYESGFVIDKFPISRPNLTFSTLTVSNMSPEDSSIYLCSVETDLETQYFGPGTRLLVL.

V usage is TRBV9 and J usage is TRBJ1-2; possible D gene TRBD1, 5 bases. CDR3 length equals 14 residues. CDR1 is SGDLS and CDR2 is YYNGEE in the germline V gene. Trimming pared 4 bases from V and 1 base from J, leaving 11 bases between. This CDR3 is CASSSQGVNYGYTF. In DNA form, the CDR3 reads TGTGCCAGCAGCTCTCAGGGTGTTAACTATGGCTACACCTTC.

The chain links TRBV7-8 to TRBJ2-5, with 11 bases aligning to TRBD2. CDR3 length: 16 amino acids. V lost 1 base and J lost 4; bases outside the gene matches: 5. Germline CDR1 is SGHVS and CDR2 is FQNEAQ. The CDR3 coding sequence is TGTGCCAGCAGCTTAGTGCCTAGCGGGGGGCCAGAGACCCAGTACTTC. This gives the protein CASSLVPSGGPETQYF.

This clonotype has more than one count but fewer than ten. The J gene is TRBJ1-1, the V gene TRBV7-8; D unresolved. The CDR3 has 14 amino acids. Per the germline V gene, CDR1 is SGHVS and CDR2 is FQNEAQ. Trimming took 5 bases from V and 2 from J, leaving 12 bases between them. In DNA form, the CDR3 reads TGTGCCAGCAGCCAACAAAGAGGAAACACTGAAGCTTTCTTT. Its translation is CASSQQRGNTEAFF.

In this sample, this clonotype turned up once. The CDR3 coding sequence is TGTGCCAGCAGCCCCCAGCGGGGGGCGCAAGAGACCCAGTACTTC. Protein: CASSPQRGAQETQYF. The chain combines TRBV7-2 with TRBJ2-5, with 9 bases aligning to TRBD2. The J segment lost 2 bases and the V segment lost 5 bases, leaving 6 bases of the junction unmatched. CDR1 and CDR2 (germline): SGHTA, FQGNSA. This CDR3 is built from 15 residues. Full variable domain (outside the CDR3, taken from reference TRBV7-2 and TRBJ2-5): GAGVSQSPSNKVTEKGKDVELRCDPISGHTALYWYRQSLGQGLEFLIYFQGNSAPDKSGLPSDRFSAERTGGSVSTLTIQRTQQEDSAVYLCASSPQRGAQETQYFGPGTRLLVL.

The table lists this clonotype with many counts. The rearrangement uses TRBV7-6 and TRBJ2-6; D not certain. This CDR3 spans 17 amino acids. Germline CDR1 and CDR2: SGHVS and FNYEAQ. The V gene lost 5 bases and the J gene lost 0 bases, with 14 bases spanning the gap. This CDR3 reads CASSPRLPSSGANVLTF. CDR3 sequence (DNA): TGTGCCAGCAGCCCCCGCCTCCCGAGCTCTGGGGCCAACGTCCTGACTTTC.

The chain links TRBV7-6 to TRBJ2-7; 7 bases are shared with TRBD1. The germline V gene has CDR1 SGHVS and CDR2 FNYEAQ. The CDR3 has 16 amino acids. J was trimmed by 0 bases and V by 0 bases; bases with no gene match: 5. The CDR3 region has the DNA TGTGCCAGCAGCTTAGCAGGACAGGAGAGCTCCTACGAGCAGTACTTC. Its translation: CASSLAGQESSYEQYF.

The chain joins TRBV5-1 to TRBJ2-7, with 9 bases that match TRBD1. V was clipped by 0 bases and J by 5 bases; unmatched bases: 3. Germline lookup yields CDR1 SGHRS and CDR2 YFSETQ. The CDR3 contains 14 residues. The CDR3 spells CASSLADRGNEQYF. CDR3 bases: TGCGCCAGCAGCTTGGCGGACAGGGGAAACGAGCAGTACTTC.

The table lists this clonotype with a few counts. The V call is TRBV20-1, the J call TRBJ2-3; no clear D gene. The CDR3 runs to 13 residues. Per the germline V gene, CDR1 is DFQATT and CDR2 is SNEGSKA (reference sequence). Trimming took off 3 bases at V and 3 bases at J, with 10 bases between the two ends. The CDR3 reads CSARGSATDTQYF. The CDR3 coding sequence is TGCAGTGCTAGGGGAAGCGCAACAGATACGCAGTATTTT.

This clonotype was detected ten times or more. V and J are TRBV20-1 and TRBJ2-7; D might be TRBD2 (5 bases). The CDR3 loop spans 12 amino acids. The V and J ends lost 5 bases and 7 bases respectively, with 15 bases between them. Germline V CDR1 and CDR2: DFQATT, SNEGSKA (reference sequence). The CDR3 DNA is TGCAGTGCTTCTGTCGGGGATAATGAGCAGTACTTC. Translating gives CSASVGDNEQYF.

J is TRBJ2-7 and V is TRBV9; 9 bases match TRBD2. The CDR3 length is 14 residues. J lost 3 bases, V lost 3 bases, and 4 bases had no gene match. Per the germline V gene, CDR1 is SGDLS and CDR2 is YYNGEE. CDR3 coding DNA: TGTGCCAGCAGCGCCGGGACTAGCAACTACGAGCAGTACTTC. Protein product: CASSAGTSNYEQYF. The full variable domain, in which reference TRBV9 and TRBJ2-7 provide the parts outside the CDR3, is DSGVTQTPKHLITATGQRVTLRCSPRSGDLSVYWYQQSLDQGLQFLIQYYNGEERAKGNILERFSAQQFPDLHSELNLSSLELGDSALYFCASSAGTSNYEQYFGPGTRLTVT.

The chain has TRBV15 and TRBJ2-7; D gene unclear. V was cut by 6 bases and J by 5 bases, with 8 bases left in between. The CDR3 is 11 residues long. Germline loops: CDR1 LNHNV, CDR2 YYDKDF (reference sequence). CDR3 in DNA: TGTGCCACCAGTTCGTACCACGAGCAGTACTTC. Translating gives CATSSYHEQYF.

V gene TRBV28 combines with J gene TRBJ2-1; perhaps TRBD2 as D (6 bases). The CDR3 is 14 amino acids. V was pared by 3 bases and J by 6 bases, with 12 bases between. Per the germline V gene, CDR1 is MDHEN and CDR2 is SYDVKM. The CDR3 protein is CASSFPTRTNEQFF. The CDR3 DNA is TGTGCCAGCAGTTTCCCGACTAGGACCAATGAGCAGTTCTTC.